This TCR beta chain was documented in a study of T cell responses to AZD1222 COVID-19 vaccine. Background on the study: The analysis combined second doses at about 4 or about 12 weeks. Broader study findings: Only a handful of AZD1222 recipients were seropositive at baseline. After two AZD1222 doses, spike-specific TCR breadth and depth rose versus day 0. Repertoires were obtained only post-peak T cell response.

The V and J ends lost 0 bases and 3 bases respectively, with 15 bases between them. Germline CDR1 reads SGDLS; CDR2 reads YYNGEE. The CDR3 is 16 amino acids. This clone occurred many times. The target antigen is unknown. The data were produced by immunoSEQ multiplex PCR, yet TCRdb's version contains in-frame clones alone and is incomplete. The sample holds 80,000 to 90,000 clones, 90% seen once. The TCR sequence derives from an adult in good health. J is TRBJ1-1 and V is TRBV9; TRBD1 is a possible D gene (5 bases). Sequencing was performed on peripheral blood, taken on day 0 of AZD1222 vaccination. This CDR3 reads CASSVDQGGRDTEAFF. CDR3 nucleotides: TGTGCCAGCAGCGTAGATCAGGGCGGCAGGGACACTGAAGCTTTCTTT.